This T cell receptor beta chain was identified in a study of CD8+ T cells in alopecia areata. Germline CDR1 MNHEY, CDR2 SVGAGI. This CDR3 is 13 amino acids long. V was shortened by 0 bases and J by 2 bases, with 4 bases between the two germline ends. RNA extraction was followed by reverse transcription into cDNA, which acted as the sequencing template. Sequencing was performed with immunoSEQ multiplex PCR; in TCRdb, only in-frame clones are kept and a portion is missing. The sample consists of fewer than 200,000 clones, just under 60% of them appearing once. This clonotype was obtained from a human donor with alopecia areata. This chain uses TRBV6-5 with TRBJ1-2; no clear D. Sequenced material: CD4+ T cells sorted from blood, taken at week 0. In DNA form, the CDR3 reads TGTGCCAGCAGTTACTCCCGAAACTATGGCTACACCTTC. As protein: CASSYSRNYGYTF.